The next 22 T cell receptor beta chains were all read from a single sample in a study of OX40 agonist ivuxolimab in advanced cancers. Produced via immunoSEQ multiplex PCR; TCRdb's table is partial and in-frame only. The sample has some 30,000 clones; approximately 86% are singletons. Material: CD4+ or CD8+ T cells sorted from blood, obtained in a trial of the OX40 agonist ivuxolimab. These receptors were collected from an adult with an advanced solid tumor such as melanoma, head and neck, liver or kidney cancer.

The genes are TRBV2 and TRBJ2-7; 8 nucleotides line up with TRBD2. V dropped 7 bases and J dropped 0; count of bases not matched to a gene: 8. The germline gives CDR1 SNHLY, CDR2 FYNNEI. This CDR3 is 15 amino acids long. The CDR3 DNA is TGTGCCAGCATACCCCCGGGAGGGCCCTCCTACGAGCAGTACTTC. It encodes CASIPPGGPSYEQYF.

The chain employs TRBV6-6 and TRBJ2-5; unclear D gene. The germline CDR1 and CDR2 sequences are MNHNY and SVGAGI (reference sequence). Trimming took 7 bases from V and 4 from J, leaving 4 bases between them. The length of the CDR3 is 10 residues. CDR3 in amino acids: CASTGETQYF. The DNA for the CDR3 is TGTGCCAGCACCGGAGAGACCCAGTACTTC.

The chain is built from TRBV6-1 and TRBJ2-2, with a weak D call TRBD2 (5 bases). The germline gives CDR1 MNHNS, CDR2 SASEGT. CDR3 size: 14 residues. Trimming removed 6 bases at V and 3 bases at J, with 11 bases between. CDR3 amino acids: CASRLFGDTGELFF. The CDR3 DNA reads as TGTGCCAGCAGGTTATTCGGGGACACCGGGGAGCTGTTTTTT.

The genes are TRBV4-1 and TRBJ2-1, with D possibly TRBD2 on 6 matching bases. The CDR3 runs 17 residues. Trimming took 0 bases from V and 4 from J, leaving 16 bases between them. Looked up from germline, CDR1 is MGHRA and CDR2 is YSYEKL. Here the CDR3 reads CASSQDLNWGEYNEQFF. The DNA of the CDR3 is TGCGCCAGCAGCCAAGATTTAAATTGGGGGGAGTACAATGAGCAGTTCTTC.

The V and J genes are TRBV5-8 and TRBJ2-1; TRBD2 aligns across 9 bases. The germline V gene has CDR1 SGHTS and CDR2 YDEGEE. Trimming removed 4 bases from V and 3 bases from J; junction bases left unmatched: 11. There are 17 residues in the CDR3. The CDR3 nucleotides are TGTGCCAGCAGCCCCGAACAGACTAGCGGAAGCTACAATGAGCAGTTCTTC. Residues: CASSPEQTSGSYNEQFF.

This clone has just a few counts. This chain connects TRBV28 to TRBJ1-1; D is perhaps TRBD1 (5 bases). The germline V gene encodes CDR1 MDHEN and CDR2 SYDVKM. This CDR3 has 15 amino acids. Trimming left V 7 bases short and J 0 bases short, with 15 bases between. CDR3 nucleotide sequence: TGTGCCAGCACTCCCGCAGGGTCCATGAACACTGAAGCTTTCTTT. It is translated as CASTPAGSMNTEAFF.

The chain recombines TRBV7-9 with TRBJ2-3; D might be TRBD2 (6 bases). Trimming pared 3 bases from V and 2 bases from J, leaving 9 bases between. Germline assignment: CDR1 SEHNR and CDR2 FQNEAQ (reference sequence). The CDR3 spans 14 residues. The DNA for the CDR3 is TGTGCCAGCAGCTTGGCGGGGCTCACAGATACGCAGTATTTT. The encoded protein is CASSLAGLTDTQYF.

V usage is TRBV6-1 and J usage is TRBJ1-1; no clear D gene. Trimming cost V 3 bases and J 4 bases, with 3 bases left between them. Germline CDR1 reads MNHNS; CDR2 reads SASEGT. The CDR3 contains 11 residues. CDR3 bases: TGTGCCAGCAGTGAGGTCACTGAAGCTTTCTTT. This translates into CASSEVTEAFF.

This chain links TRBV6-1 with TRBJ2-4; maybe TRBD1 (6 bases). The CDR3 has 14 residues. CDR1 and CDR2 (germline): MNHNS, SASEGT. The germline V and J ends were trimmed by 5 bases and 7 bases, with 15 bases remaining between them. CDR3 DNA sequence: TGTGCCAGCAGTACTTTACAGGGATTCAACATTCAGTACTTC. It specifies CASSTLQGFNIQYF.

Only one count was recorded for this clone. The CDR3 spells CASSYDSGGQTDTQYF. CDR3 nucleotides: TGTGCCAGCAGTTACGACAGCGGGGGACAAACAGATACGCAGTATTTT. The chain recombines TRBV6-5 with TRBJ2-3, with 8 bases aligning to TRBD2. The length of the CDR3 is 16 residues. V gave up 2 bases and J gave up 3 bases; unmatched junction bases: 7. Germline CDR1 reads MNHEY; CDR2 reads SVGAGI.

The chain uses TRBV5-6 and TRBJ2-5; D is possibly TRBD1 (5 bases). The CDR3 consists of 14 residues. Trimming shortened V by 0 bases and J by 4 bases, and 10 bases separated the two germline ends. Per germline, CDR1 SGHDT and CDR2 YYEEEE. The CDR3 sequence: CASSLGQLPETQYF. CDR3 sequence (DNA): TGTGCCAGCAGCTTGGGACAGCTACCAGAGACCCAGTACTTC. Full variable domain (rest looked up from reference TRBV5-6 and TRBJ2-5): DAGVTQSPTHLIKTRGQQVTLRCSPKSGHDTVSWYQQALGQGPQFIFQYYEEEERQRGNFPDRFSGHQFPNYSSELNVNALLLGDSALYLCASSLGQLPETQYFGPGTRLLVL.

The genes are TRBV27 and TRBJ1-1; 8 bases fit TRBD1. CDR1 and CDR2 (germline): MNHEY, SMNVEV (reference sequence). The V and J ends lost 3 bases and 4 bases, in that order; junction bases with no gene match: 10. The length of the CDR3 is 16 residues. The CDR3 nucleotides are TGTGCCAGCAGTTTCCGGACAGGGCTTCGAGGCACTGAAGCTTTCTTT. It is translated as CASSFRTGLRGTEAFF.

The chain employs TRBV9 and TRBJ2-3; 7 nucleotides match TRBD2. The CDR3 length is 16 residues. Per germline, CDR1 SGDLS and CDR2 YYNGEE. J lost 1 base, V lost 0 bases, and 5 bases had no gene match. This CDR3 is CASSVARAGGTDTQYF. The CDR3 nucleotides read TGTGCCAGCAGCGTAGCTCGGGCGGGGGGCACAGATACGCAGTATTTT.

A remark on this clone: This same CDR3 is encoded by further DNA sequences in the sample. This chain links TRBV6-1 with TRBJ1-2, with D maybe TRBD1 (5 bases). The CDR3 contains 15 residues. V shed 4 bases and J shed 2 bases, with 14 bases lying between them. CDR1 MNHNS and CDR2 SASEGT come from the germline V gene. Written as DNA, the CDR3 is TGTGCCAGCAGTGTAGGGAGGGGACCAAACTATGGCTACACCTTC. Translating it yields CASSVGRGPNYGYTF.

The chain employs TRBV19 and TRBJ1-6, with a possible D match to TRBD1 (5 bases). This CDR3 has 15 residues. CDR1 and CDR2 from the germline V gene are LNHDA and SQIVND (reference sequence). The ends were cut back, 8 bases at V and 4 bases at J, with 15 bases in the middle. This chain's CDR3 is CASSQTGLYNSPLHF. The CDR3 DNA sequence: TGTGCCAGTTCCCAGACGGGACTTTATAATTCACCCCTCCACTTT.

This clone was counted a few times. J is TRBJ2-7 and V is TRBV6-6; D unclear. The CDR3 runs to 13 residues. Germline V gene sequence: CDR1 MNHNY, CDR2 SVGAGI (reference sequence). Trimming stripped 10 bases from V and 0 bases from J, with 13 bases between. The CDR3 region has the DNA TGTGCCACCTCATCCCAGAGCTCCTACGAGCAGTACTTC. Amino acids: CATSSQSSYEQYF.

The V call is TRBV29-1, the J call TRBJ2-7, with TRBD2 matching over 13 bases. Germline V lookup: CDR1 SQVTM, CDR2 ANQGSEA. CDR3 length: 14 amino acids. Germline trimming cut 4 bases from V and 5 bases from J; bases unmatched to any gene: 5. CDR3 amino acids: CSVVGLAGLNEQYF. The CDR3 DNA reads as TGCAGCGTTGTGGGACTAGCGGGGCTAAACGAGCAGTACTTC.

The chain carries TRBV7-9 and TRBJ2-2, with D possibly matching TRBD1 (6 bases). The CDR3 is made up of 13 amino acids. Germline V lookup: CDR1 SEHNR, CDR2 FQNEAQ (reference sequence). The V gene lost 11 bases and the J gene lost 2 bases, with 12 bases spanning the gap. CDR3 sequence reads: CAHGTYNTGELFF. CDR3 sequence (DNA): TGTGCCCACGGGACATATAACACCGGGGAGCTGTTTTTT.

The CDR3 DNA sequence: TGTGCCAGCAGCGTAGAAGAGGGGTTCAATGAGCAGTTCTTC. This encodes CASSVEEGFNEQFF. The gene calls are TRBV9 and TRBJ2-1; tentatively, D is TRBD1 or TRBD2 (5 bases each). Germline CDR1 and CDR2: SGDLS and YYNGEE. This CDR3 is 14 amino acids long. Trimming cost V 0 bases and J 6 bases, with 10 bases left between them. Complete variable domain (other parts from reference TRBV9 and TRBJ2-1): DSGVTQTPKHLITATGQRVTLRCSPRSGDLSVYWYQQSLDQGLQFLIQYYNGEERAKGNILERFSAQQFPDLHSELNLSSLELGDSALYFCASSVEEGFNEQFFGPGTRLTVL.

J is TRBJ1-1 and V is TRBV11-3; no clear D. Germline CDR1 SGHNT, CDR2 YENEEA. Trimming stripped 3 bases from V and 6 bases from J, with 8 bases between. This CDR3 is built from 12 residues. The DNA of the CDR3 is TGTGCCAGCAGCTTTGGTGCCCCTGAAGCTTTCTTT. It specifies CASSFGAPEAFF.

This CDR3 reads CASSFRTGYQPQHF. As DNA, the CDR3 is TGTGCCAGCAGTTTTAGGACAGGGTATCAGCCCCAGCATTTT. The rearrangement links TRBV28 to TRBJ1-5; 8 nucleotides line up with TRBD1. The CDR3 has 14 residues. V lost 3 bases to trimming and J lost 5 bases; unmatched junction nucleotides: 3. Per germline, CDR1 MDHEN and CDR2 SYDVKM.

Note on this clone: The junction and the germline gene differ at one end; a read error may be behind it. J is TRBJ2-7 and V is TRBV6-6; TRBD1 agrees at 7 bases. Germline V gene data show CDR1 as MNHNY and CDR2 as SVGAGI (reference sequence). This CDR3 has 15 amino acids. CDR3 sequence: CASSSPGQPSNEQYF. The CDR3 DNA reads TGTGCCAGCAGTTCCCCGGGACAGCCCTCCAACGAGCAGTACTTC.